This paragraph reports one TCR beta chain. Using immunoSEQ multiplex PCR, the repertoire was profiled, and TCRdb retains in-frame clones only, with some absent. The repertoire includes fewer than 150,000 clones, 96% of them detected once, and over 0.35% sits in the top ten. The data stem from a study of T cell changes during pregnancy in multiple sclerosis. V lost 0 bases to trimming and J lost 4 bases; unmatched junction nucleotides: 7. Germline loops: CDR1 SGHRS, CDR2 YFSETQ. The CDR3 extends over 15 amino acids. This receptor was obtained from a female donor with multiple sclerosis, enrolled in a pregnancy study. V usage is TRBV5-1 and J usage is TRBJ2-7; 7 nucleotides line up with TRBD2. The specimen was peripheral blood, collected after pregnancy. CDR3 DNA: TGCGCCAGCAGCTTGGCCCTCGCGGGAGAGTACGAGCAGTACTTC. Protein product: CASSLALAGEYEQYF. The full variable domain, completed using reference TRBV5-1 and TRBJ2-7, is KAGVTQTPRYLIKTRGQQVTLSCSPISGHRSVSWYQQTPGQGLQFLFEYFSETQRNKGNFPGRFSGRQFSNSRSEMNVSTLELGDSALYLCASSLALAGEYEQYFGPGTRLTVT.